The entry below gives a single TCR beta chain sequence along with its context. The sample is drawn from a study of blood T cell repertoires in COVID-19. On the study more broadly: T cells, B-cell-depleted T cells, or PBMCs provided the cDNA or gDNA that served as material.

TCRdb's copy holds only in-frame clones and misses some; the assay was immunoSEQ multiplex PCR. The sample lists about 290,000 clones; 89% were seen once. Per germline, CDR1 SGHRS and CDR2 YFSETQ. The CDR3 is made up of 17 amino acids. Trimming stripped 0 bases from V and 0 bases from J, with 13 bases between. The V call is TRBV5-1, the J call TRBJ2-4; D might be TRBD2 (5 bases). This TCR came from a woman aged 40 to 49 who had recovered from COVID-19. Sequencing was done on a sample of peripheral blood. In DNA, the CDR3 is TGCGCCAGCAGCTTGGCCGATCTAGCCCTAGCCAAAAACATTCAGTACTTC. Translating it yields CASSLADLALAKNIQYF.